Listed below are T cell receptor beta chains from one sample, sequenced in a study of regulatory T cells in long-lasting Graves disease. TCRdb fed the multiplex PCR reads into MiXCR, producing one record per CDR3 protein. The repertoire holds roughly 520,000 distinct CDR3 sequences, with about 11% as singletons. This same sample was also taken into another study, of T cells in Graves' hyperthyroidism and ophthalmopathy.

The sample in question was peripheral blood mononuclear cells (PBMCs), obtained at new diagnosis, from a patient treated with antithyroid drugs. The receptors derive from a woman aged 25 to 39 with Graves disease. Both conserved end residues are part of each CDR3. A D gene is named only where the DNA matches it firmly. Only some rows state a clone size, as once, few, many or a class for expanded clones.

abundance	d_gene	v_gene	j_gene	CDR3aa	CDR3nt
many	TRBD1	TRBV7-9	TRBJ2-7	CASSFQGAHEQYF	TGTGCCAGCAGCTTTCAGGGGGCCCACGAGCAGTACTTC
many	-	TRBV20-1	TRBJ2-3	CSAGRIVSTDTQYF	TGCAGTGCTGGGAGGATCGTAAGCACAGATACGCAGTATTTT
many	-	TRBV20-1	TRBJ2-7	CSASDRRGSYEQYF	TGCAGTGCTTCAGACAGGAGGGGGTCCTACGAGCAGTACTTC
-	-	TRBV29-1	TRBJ2-7	CSVEERDYEQYF	TGCAGCGTTGAAGAGCGGGACTACGAGCAGTACTTC
many	-	TRBV7-2	TRBJ2-7	CASSLASSGYEQYF	TGTGCCAGCAGCTTAGCATCGAGCGGATACGAGCAGTACTTC
many	-	TRBV20-1	TRBJ1-5	CSASRQFSNQPQHF	TGCAGTGCTAGTCGACAGTTTAGCAATCAGCCCCAGCATTTT
-	-	TRBV4-3	TRBJ1-2	CASSQEAPGNNYGYTF	TGCGCCAGCAGCCAAGAGGCTCCGGGGAACAACTATGGCTACACCTTC
many	TRBD1	TRBV12-3/TRBV12-4	TRBJ1-2	CASRLAGQVENYGYTF	TGTGCCAGCAGATTAGCTGGACAGGTCGAAAACTATGGCTACACCTTC
many	-	TRBV2	TRBJ2-2	CASSVPGLYTGELFF	TGTGCCAGCAGTGTCCCGGGACTTTACACCGGGGAGCTGTTTTTT
few	-	TRBV12-3/TRBV12-4	TRBJ2-1	CASRRAGTGNEQFF	TGTGCCAGCAGGCGGGCGGGAACCGGGAATGAGCAGTTCTTC
-	TRBD1	TRBV6-9	TRBJ1-5	CASSYLGQGDNQPQHF	TGTGCCAGCAGTTACCTCGGACAGGGAGATAATCAGCCCCAGCATTTT
-	TRBD2	TRBV7-8	TRBJ2-2	CASSFYRLAPNTGELFF	TGTGCCAGCAGCTTTTACCGACTAGCCCCGAACACCGGGGAGCTGTTTTTT
-	-	TRBV28	TRBJ2-1	CAGSDNEQFF	TGTGCCGGCAGCGATAATGAGCAGTTCTTC
-	TRBD2	TRBV6-1	TRBJ2-4	CASGLAGALAKNIQYF	TGTGCCAGCGGACTAGCGGGGGCTCTAGCCAAAAACATTCAGTACTTC
-	-	TRBV12-3/TRBV12-4	TRBJ2-5	CASRETAQETQYF	TGTGCCAGCAGGGAGACAGCACAAGAGACCCAGTACTTC
few	TRBD2	TRBV2	TRBJ2-7	CASSDGTSGGYEQYF	TGTGCCAGCAGTGATGGGACTAGCGGGGGCTACGAGCAGTACTTC
many	-	TRBV11-2	TRBJ2-7	CASSLDSVDYEQYF	TGTGCCAGCAGCTTAGATTCTGTGGATTACGAGCAGTACTTC
few	TRBD2	TRBV6-2/TRBV6-3	TRBJ2-4	CASSSPGLALTKNIQYF	TGTGCCAGCAGTTCACCGGGACTAGCGTTAACCAAAAACATTCAGTACTTC
many	-	TRBV20-1	TRBJ2-3	CSAVVTGTDTQYF	TGCAGTGCTGTAGTTACAGGCACAGATACGCAGTATTTT
many	-	TRBV2	TRBJ2-1	CASSAGARDEQFF	TGTGCCAGCAGCGCAGGCGCGAGGGATGAGCAGTTCTTC
once	TRBD2	TRBV28	TRBJ2-5	CASSSLWGLLAGPGETQYF	TGTGCCAGCAGTTCTTTATGGGGACTACTAGCGGGGCCGGGTGAGACCCAGTACTTC
many	-	TRBV30	TRBJ1-1	CAWRKTGLTNTEAFF	TGTGCCTGGAGGAAAACGGGACTGACGAACACTGAAGCTTTCTTT
-	-	TRBV18	TRBJ1-2	CASSPADIYGYTF	TGTGCCAGCTCACCGGCGGACATCTATGGCTACACCTTC
-	TRBD2	TRBV7-8	TRBJ2-1	CASSSPPRLAASYNEQFF	TGTGCCAGCAGCTCTCCCCCGAGACTAGCGGCTTCCTACAATGAGCAGTTCTTC
many	-	TRBV28	TRBJ1-5	CASSYRGRKSNQPQHF	TGTGCCAGCAGCTACCGTGGACGGAAAAGCAATCAGCCCCAGCATTTT
-	-	TRBV28	TRBJ2-7	CASSNSFSFKVEGARSSYEQYF	TGTGCCAGCAGTAACTCTTTCTCTTTCAAGGTGGAGGGGGCAAGGAGCTCCTACGAGCAGTACTTC
many	-	TRBV30	TRBJ2-7	CAWEPRENSYEQYF	TGTGCCTGGGAGCCTCGCGAAAACTCCTACGAGCAGTACTTC
many	-	TRBV25-1	TRBJ2-5	CASSEYRETQYF	TGTGCCAGCAGTGAATATCGCGAGACCCAGTACTTC
few	-	TRBV19	TRBJ1-5	CASSIWGGGGQPQHF	TGTGCCAGTAGTATTTGGGGGGGGGGCGGTCAGCCCCAGCATTTT
-	-	TRBV5-1	TRBJ1-1	CASSLGQLLVNTEAFF	TGCGCCAGCAGCTTGGGACAGCTCCTTGTGAACACTGAAGCTTTCTTT
few	-	TRBV6-2/TRBV6-3	TRBJ2-3	CASSEGGEADTQYF	TGTGCCAGCAGTGAAGGGGGGGAGGCAGATACGCAGTATTTT
many	-	TRBV20-1	TRBJ2-3	CSADLNRDGRADTQYF	TGCAGTGCTGACCTAAACCGGGACGGGAGAGCAGATACGCAGTATTTT
many	TRBD2	TRBV27	TRBJ2-7	CASSESGLAGDEQYF	TGTGCCAGCAGTGAGAGTGGACTAGCGGGAGACGAGCAGTACTTC
-	TRBD2	TRBV6-1	TRBJ2-2	CASRSGRADTGELFF	TGTGCCAGCAGATCCGGGAGGGCCGACACCGGGGAGCTGTTTTTT
-	-	TRBV10-3	TRBJ1-1	CAVSPQVNTEAFF	TGTGCCGTCAGCCCCCAGGTGAACACTGAAGCTTTCTTT
many	-	TRBV20-1	TRBJ1-1	CSARPGSMNTEAFF	TGCAGTGCTAGACCAGGGTCCATGAACACTGAAGCTTTCTTT
-	TRBD1	TRBV5-1	TRBJ2-7	CASSVDRGLSPIYEQYF	TGCGCCAGCAGTGTGGACAGGGGGCTCTCTCCGATCTACGAGCAGTACTTC
-	TRBD2	TRBV7-3	TRBJ2-2	CASSFRGLAATGELFF	TGTGCCAGCAGCTTCCGAGGACTAGCAGCCACCGGGGAGCTGTTTTTT
many	-	TRBV11-1	TRBJ2-5	CASSSRQAGETQYF	TGTGCCAGCAGCTCGAGACAGGCAGGAGAGACCCAGTACTTC
-	TRBD2	TRBV6-5	TRBJ2-1	CASSYGGSGRNNEQFF	TGTGCCAGCAGTTACGGTGGTAGCGGGAGAAACAATGAGCAGTTCTTC
few	-	TRBV5-6	TRBJ1-2	CASSLFGIGGYTF	TGTGCCAGCAGCCTATTCGGAATTGGTGGCTACACCTTC
-	-	TRBV20-1	TRBJ1-5	CSARASGRGNQPQHF	TGCAGTGCTAGAGCTTCTGGGAGAGGCAATCAGCCCCAGCATTTT
many	-	TRBV20-1	TRBJ2-1	CSARGRNTPNEQFF	TGCAGTGCTAGAGGGAGGAACACTCCCAATGAGCAGTTCTTC
many	TRBD1	TRBV20-1	TRBJ2-1	CSARTGGTEQFF	TGCAGTGCTCGGACAGGGGGGACAGAGCAGTTCTTC
few	-	TRBV2	TRBJ2-1	CASRTPKNHNEQFF	TGTGCTAGCAGAACTCCCAAAAACCACAATGAGCAGTTCTTC
few	TRBD2	TRBV4-1	TRBJ2-4	CASSQDPAGSGTSRNIQYF	TGCGCCAGCAGCCAAGATCCCGCGGGTAGCGGGACTAGTAGGAACATTCAGTACTTC
-	-	TRBV19	TRBJ2-1	CASSIGQGRSYNEQFF	TGTGCCAGTAGTATTGGGCAGGGGAGATCCTACAATGAGCAGTTCTTC
many	-	TRBV27	TRBJ1-2	CASSNYLGQRSNYGYTF	TGTGCCAGCAGCAATTACCTAGGACAGCGCTCTAACTATGGCTACACCTTC
-	-	TRBV18	TRBJ1-1	CASSPRDGVKANTEAFF	TGTGCCAGCTCACCTCGGGACGGGGTAAAAGCAAACACTGAAGCTTTCTTT
-	-	TRBV4-2	TRBJ2-7	CAAYSRVSYEQYF	TGTGCCGCTTACAGCCGGGTATCCTACGAGCAGTACTTC
few	-	TRBV18	TRBJ1-1	CASSPIWPNTEAFF	TGTGCCAGCTCACCAATTTGGCCGAACACTGAAGCTTTCTTT
many	-	TRBV24-1	TRBJ2-5	CATSDREETQYF	TGTGCCACCAGTGACAGGGAAGAGACCCAGTACTTC